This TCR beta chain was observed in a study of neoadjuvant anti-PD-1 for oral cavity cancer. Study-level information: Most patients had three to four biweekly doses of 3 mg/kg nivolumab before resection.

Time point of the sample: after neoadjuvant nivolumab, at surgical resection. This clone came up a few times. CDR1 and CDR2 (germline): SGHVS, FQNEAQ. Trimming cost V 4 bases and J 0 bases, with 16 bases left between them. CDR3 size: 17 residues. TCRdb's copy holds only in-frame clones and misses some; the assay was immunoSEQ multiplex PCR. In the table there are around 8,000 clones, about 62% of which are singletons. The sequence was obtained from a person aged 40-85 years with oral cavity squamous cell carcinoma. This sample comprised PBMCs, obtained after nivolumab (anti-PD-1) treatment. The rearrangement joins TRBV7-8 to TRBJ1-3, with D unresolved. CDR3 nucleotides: TGTGCCAGCAGCTCACCTCTCCGACTAAGCTCTGGAAACACCATATATTTT. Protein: CASSSPLRLSSGNTIYF. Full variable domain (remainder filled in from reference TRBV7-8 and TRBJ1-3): GAGVSQSPRYKVAKRGQDVALRCDPISGHVSLFWYQQALGQGPEFLTYFQNEAQLDKSGLPSDRFFAERPEGSVSTLKIQRTQQEDSAVYLCASSSPLRLSSGNTIYFGEGSWLTVV.